A selection of T cell receptor beta chains follows, all from one sample in a study of blood T cell repertoires in COVID-19. The data were produced by immunoSEQ multiplex PCR, yet TCRdb's version contains in-frame clones alone and is incomplete. The sample lists about 260,000 clones; approximately 81% were seen once. The sample was peripheral blood. The receptor set was obtained from a man in his 60s with acute or convalescent COVID-19. Both conserved end residues are part of each CDR3. D genes are given only for firm matches. Not every row has a clone size; where given, it reads once, few, many or a size class.

size	length	D	J	V	DNA	CDR3
-	13	-	TRBJ2-1	TRBV28	TGTGCCAGCATTGGCGGGGAATGGAATGAGCAGTTCTTC	CASIGGEWNEQFF
-	15	TRBD1	TRBJ1-4	TRBV5-4	TGTGCCAGCAGCCGGACAGGTGCGGCTAATGAAAAACTGTTTTTT	CASSRTGAANEKLFF
-	15	TRBD2	TRBJ2-2	TRBV19	TGTGCCAGTAGTCCTGCGGGAGGGCCGATGCGGGAGCTGTTTTTT	CASSPAGGPMRELFF
-	17	-	TRBJ2-1	TRBV11-2	TGTGCCAGCAGCTTAGATGCGGCGGGGCGCTCCTACAATGAGCAGTTCTTC	CASSLDAAGRSYNEQFF
once	16	TRBD1	TRBJ1-1	TRBV10-3	TGTGCCATCAGTGATGTGGGACAGGGTAGGAACACTGAAGCTTTCTTT	CAISDVGQGRNTEAFF
-	16	-	TRBJ2-3	TRBV28	TGTGCCAGCAGTGCACACAACCGTGCTAGCACAGATACGCAGTATTTT	CASSAHNRASTDTQYF
once	14	TRBD1	TRBJ1-3	TRBV9	TGTGCCAGCAGCGTCGACAGGGTAGGCAACACCATATATTTT	CASSVDRVGNTIYF
-	15	-	TRBJ2-2	TRBV24-1	TGTGCCACCAGCGATGGACAGTTGAACACCGGGGAGCTGTTTTTT	CATSDGQLNTGELFF
-	14	TRBD2	TRBJ2-3	TRBV2	TGTGCCAGCAGTCTAAAGAGCGGGAGTGATACGCAGTATTTT	CASSLKSGSDTQYF
-	18	TRBD1	TRBJ1-2	TRBV10-3	TGTGCCATCAGTGAAGGATCGGGTCAGGGGGCTTCCAACTATGGCTACACCTTC	CAISEGSGQGASNYGYTF
once	17	TRBD2	TRBJ2-2	TRBV29-1	TGCAGCGTCGCGAGCGGGAGGTTACGAGGGAACACCGGGGAGCTGTTTTTT	CSVASGRLRGNTGELFF
-	16	-	TRBJ2-2	TRBV6-6	TGTGCCAGCAGTTACCTAATCCAGGTGAACACCGGGGAGCTGTTTTTT	CASSYLIQVNTGELFF
-	13	-	TRBJ1-5	TRBV15	TGTGCCACCAGCAGCATTCCGGGGGGGACCCAGCATTTT	CATSSIPGGTQHF
-	12	TRBD1	TRBJ1-2	TRBV5-6	TGTGCCAGCAGCTCCACAGGGGATGGCTACACCTTC	CASSSTGDGYTF
-	14	TRBD1	TRBJ1-1	TRBV19	TGTGCCAGTACCCCCTACAGGGGGCGACCTGAAGCTTTCTTT	CASTPYRGRPEAFF
once	15	-	TRBJ2-6	TRBV5-6	TGTGCCAGCAGCAAGGTGGGAGCAGGGGCCAACGTCCTGACTTTC	CASSKVGAGANVLTF
-	13	-	TRBJ2-7	TRBV10-1	TGCGCCAGCAGTGAGGGGGGGATCTACGAGCAGTACTTC	CASSEGGIYEQYF
-	15	TRBD1	TRBJ1-5	TRBV6-5	TGTGCCAGCAGTTACTCAGGACAGGGTAATCAGCCCCAGCATTTT	CASSYSGQGNQPQHF
-	15	-	TRBJ2-1	TRBV19	TGTGCCAGTAGTATTTTTGACTCGGCCTACAATGAGCAGTTCTTC	CASSIFDSAYNEQFF
-	14	-	TRBJ1-2	TRBV13	TGTGCCAGCAGCTTATGGGGCAACCCCTATGGCTACACCTTC	CASSLWGNPYGYTF
-	14	-	TRBJ1-2	TRBV4-1	TGCGCCAGCAGCCAAGCCCCCTCAGGGGATGGCTACACCTTC	CASSQAPSGDGYTF
-	14	TRBD1	TRBJ1-2	TRBV6-5	TGTGCCAGCAGCCCATCGGGACAGAACTATGGCTACACCTTC	CASSPSGQNYGYTF
-	12	-	TRBJ2-1	TRBV7-9	TGTGCCAGCAGCTTAGAGAGCAATGAGCAGTTCTTC	CASSLESNEQFF
-	16	-	TRBJ1-2	TRBV7-3	TGTGCCAGCAGCCCGCGGGGCACACCACCTGACTATGGCTACACCTTC	CASSPRGTPPDYGYTF
-	18	-	TRBJ2-6	TRBV9	TGTGCCAGCAGCTCCCGTTTTGGGGGGTTAACCGGGGCCAACGTCCTGACTTTC	CASSSRFGGLTGANVLTF
few	18	-	TRBJ1-2	TRBV7-8	TGTGCCAGCAGCTTAGCAGAGCTATTTGCGGGGACTAACTATGGCTACACCTTC	CASSLAELFAGTNYGYTF
-	17	TRBD1	TRBJ2-1	TRBV10-1	TGCGCCAGCAGTCCTATTCCCGGGACAGGGCCCTACAATGAGCAGTTCTTC	CASSPIPGTGPYNEQFF
-	15	-	TRBJ2-3	TRBV18	TGTGCCAGCTCCTTCTCCCAGGCTAGCACAGATACGCAGTATTTT	CASSFSQASTDTQYF
-	14	-	TRBJ1-3	TRBV5-1	TGCGCCAGCGCCATAAACTCCGGGGGAAACACCATATATTTT	CASAINSGGNTIYF
few	14	-	TRBJ2-5	TRBV7-9	TGTGCCAGCAGCTTCAATTCTCTGAGAGAGACCCAGTACTTC	CASSFNSLRETQYF
once	16	TRBD1	TRBJ2-1	TRBV3-1/TRBV3-2	TGTGCCAGCAGCCAAGATCCCGGGACAGTTTACAATGAGCAGTTCTTC	CASSQDPGTVYNEQFF
-	12	-	TRBJ1-1	TRBV29-1	TGCAGCGCGGGGTCGGGAAACACTGAAGCTTTCTTT	CSAGSGNTEAFF
few	17	TRBD1	TRBJ1-2	TRBV30	TGTGCCTGGAGTGCGCTAAAGACAGGGGGCGGGCGCTATGGCTACACCTTC	CAWSALKTGGGRYGYTF
-	14	TRBD1	TRBJ1-1	TRBV29-1	TGCAGCGTTGAAAGGTTGCAGGGGGACACTGAAGCTTTCTTT	CSVERLQGDTEAFF
-	13	-	TRBJ1-2	TRBV4-3	TGCGCCAGCAGCCCCGGCAGGGAGGATGGCTACACCTTC	CASSPGREDGYTF